Listed below are T cell receptor beta chains from one sample, sequenced in a study of blood T cells in healthy people across ages. TCRdb redid the calling of the 5' RACE reads with MiXCR, one entry per CDR3 protein. The sample has more than 700,000 distinct CDR3 sequences; less than 70% are singletons. The source material was blood. The receptor set was obtained from a man older than 75 in good health. CDR3s include the opening cysteine and the closing phenylalanine or tryptophan. Each record gives: D gene, J gene, CDR3 length, V gene, clone size, CDR3 protein, CDR3 DNA. A D gene is named only where the DNA matches it firmly. Clone size is shown for a subset of rows, as once, few, many or a class of expanded clone.

D: -
J: TRBJ2-5
length: 13
V: TRBV4-2
size: -
CDR3: CASSQERVGEQYF
DNA: TGTGCCAGCAGCCAAGAACGAGTAGGGGAGCAGTACTTC

D: -
J: TRBJ2-3
length: 14
V: TRBV28
size: -
CDR3: CASSLSRGADTQYF
DNA: TGTGCCAGCAGTTTGTCCAGGGGGGCAGATACGCAGTATTTT

D: TRBD1
J: TRBJ2-7
length: 19
V: TRBV11-1
size: -
CDR3: CASSSPRDRTRTGSYEQYF
DNA: TGTGCCAGCAGCTCTCCCCGGGACAGGACAAGAACGGGCTCCTACGAGCAGTACTTC

D: TRBD1
J: TRBJ2-3
length: 14
V: TRBV29-1
size: -
CDR3: CSVVGQGGWDTQYF
DNA: TGCAGCGTTGTGGGACAGGGTGGATGGGATACGCAGTATTTT

D: -
J: TRBJ1-6
length: 15
V: TRBV6-5
size: -
CDR3: CASSYHSPKDSPLHF
DNA: TGTGCCAGCAGTTACCACAGCCCTAAGGATTCACCCCTCCACTTT

D: TRBD2
J: TRBJ2-7
length: 14
V: TRBV6-5
size: -
CDR3: CASRTAGGSYEQYF
DNA: TGTGCCAGCAGGACGGCGGGAGGGTCCTACGAGCAGTACTTC

D: -
J: TRBJ2-4
length: 16
V: TRBV28
size: few
CDR3: CASSLGTPIAKNIQYF
DNA: TGTGCCAGCAGTTTAGGGACACCAATAGCCAAAAACATTCAGTACTTC

D: -
J: TRBJ1-3
length: 15
V: TRBV5-1
size: -
CDR3: CASSWDGSSGNTIYF
DNA: TGCGCCAGCAGCTGGGACGGGAGCTCTGGAAACACCATATATTTT

D: -
J: TRBJ1-2
length: 15
V: TRBV10-3
size: -
CDR3: CAISETQTGPYGYTF
DNA: TGTGCCATCAGTGAGACCCAGACAGGCCCATATGGCTACACCTTC

D: TRBD1
J: TRBJ2-5
length: 16
V: TRBV7-9
size: -
CDR3: CASSLADRVTTETQYF
DNA: TGTGCCAGCAGCTTAGCGGACAGGGTTACGACGGAGACCCAGTACTTC

D: TRBD1
J: TRBJ2-1
length: 16
V: TRBV5-4
size: -
CDR3: CASSFYLTGGYNEQFF
DNA: TGTGCCAGCAGCTTTTACCTGACAGGGGGCTACAATGAGCAGTTCTTC

D: -
J: TRBJ2-7
length: 12
V: TRBV2
size: few
CDR3: CAGKGSSYEQYF
DNA: TGTGCCGGCAAGGGCAGCTCCTACGAGCAGTACTTC

D: -
J: TRBJ1-5
length: 15
V: TRBV28
size: -
CDR3: CASSGVSLGNQPQHF
DNA: TGTGCCAGCAGTGGGGTCAGCCTGGGGAATCAGCCCCAGCATTTT

D: TRBD2
J: TRBJ2-3
length: 18
V: TRBV7-2
size: -
CDR3: CASSLVPWGSGSTDTQYF
DNA: TGTGCCAGCAGCTTAGTCCCCTGGGGTAGCGGGAGCACAGATACGCAGTATTTT

D: -
J: TRBJ2-6
length: 15
V: TRBV4-2
size: many
CDR3: CASSQDGSGANVLTF
DNA: TGTGCCAGCAGCCAAGACGGGTCTGGGGCCAACGTCCTGACTTTC

D: -
J: TRBJ2-6
length: 15
V: TRBV28
size: once
CDR3: CASRPGVSGANVLTF
DNA: TGTGCCAGCAGACCCGGGGTCTCTGGGGCCAACGTCCTGACTTTC

D: TRBD2
J: TRBJ2-5
length: 18
V: TRBV25-1
size: few
CDR3: CASSDRGPGLAGYNEQYF
DNA: TGTGCCAGCAGTGATCGGGGTCCGGGACTAGCGGGCTACAATGAGCAGTACTTC

D: -
J: TRBJ2-1
length: 14
V: TRBV29-1
size: -
CDR3: CSGLRRGRYNGQFF
DNA: TGCAGCGGTTTGAGAAGGGGCCGTTACAATGGGCAGTTCTTC

D: TRBD1
J: TRBJ1-6
length: 18
V: TRBV28
size: once
CDR3: CASSPDPRGQGYNSPLHF
DNA: TGTGCCAGCAGTCCAGACCCCCGGGGACAGGGCTATAATTCACCCCTCCACTTT

D: -
J: TRBJ2-5
length: 14
V: TRBV14
size: few
CDR3: CASSLRTAQETQYF
DNA: TGTGCCAGCAGCCTTAGGACAGCTCAAGAGACCCAGTACTTC

D: TRBD1
J: TRBJ1-1
length: 13
V: TRBV27
size: -
CDR3: CTSSLTGSDEAFF
DNA: TGTACCAGCAGTTTGACAGGGTCTGACGAAGCTTTCTTT

D: -
J: TRBJ2-3
length: 13
V: TRBV29-1
size: few
CDR3: CSVGSGLHRYAYF
DNA: TGCAGCGTTGGGTCAGGGCTCCACAGATACGCGTATTTT

D: -
J: TRBJ2-7
length: 14
V: TRBV6-1
size: -
CDR3: CASSEPMSSYEQYF
DNA: TGTGCCAGCAGTGAGCCCATGAGCTCCTACGAGCAGTACTTC

D: -
J: TRBJ2-3
length: 17
V: TRBV12-3/TRBV12-4
size: few
CDR3: CASSLGGGGIGADTQYF
DNA: TGTGCCAGCAGTTTAGGAGGCGGTGGGATCGGGGCAGATACGCAGTATTTT

D: TRBD1
J: TRBJ2-3
length: 13
V: TRBV6-5
size: few
CDR3: CASSNLQGSTQYF
DNA: TGTGCCAGCAGTAATCTACAGGGGAGTACGCAGTATTTT

D: TRBD1
J: TRBJ2-5
length: 15
V: TRBV6-1
size: -
CDR3: CASTTGDRLLETQYF
DNA: TGTGCCAGCACCACCGGGGACAGGCTGTTAGAGACCCAGTACTTC

D: -
J: TRBJ2-7
length: 15
V: TRBV6-2/TRBV6-3
size: once
CDR3: CASSYSAGALYEQYF
DNA: TGTGCCAGCAGTTACAGCGCCGGGGCCCTCTACGAGCAGTACTTC

D: TRBD1
J: TRBJ2-7
length: 14
V: TRBV20-1
size: -
CDR3: CSATGQGKKYEQYF
DNA: TGCAGTGCCACCGGACAGGGAAAAAAATACGAGCAGTACTTC

D: TRBD2
J: TRBJ2-5
length: 16
V: TRBV7-2
size: -
CDR3: CASSLFLAGSQETQYF
DNA: TGTGCCAGCAGCTTGTTTCTAGCGGGAAGCCAAGAGACCCAGTACTTC

D: -
J: TRBJ2-1
length: 15
V: TRBV4-1
size: -
CDR3: CASSQEVLVNNEQFF
DNA: TGCGCCAGCAGCCAAGAGGTACTAGTCAACAATGAGCAGTTCTTC

D: -
J: TRBJ2-7
length: 15
V: TRBV6-6
size: -
CDR3: CVSSYQGGGDYEQYF
DNA: TGTGTCAGCAGTTACCAGGGAGGGGGTGACTACGAGCAGTACTTC

D: -
J: TRBJ1-2
length: 10
V: TRBV29-1
size: few
CDR3: CSVNDYGYTF
DNA: TGCAGCGTTAACGACTATGGCTACACCTTC

D: -
J: TRBJ2-6
length: 15
V: TRBV27
size: -
CDR3: CASGRGFSGANVLTF
DNA: TGTGCCAGCGGGAGGGGGTTCTCTGGGGCCAACGTCCTGACTTTC

D: -
J: TRBJ2-1
length: 14
V: TRBV6-6
size: few
CDR3: CASTLRAPSFEQFF
DNA: TGTGCCAGCACCCTCCGGGCCCCAAGTTTTGAGCAGTTCTTC

D: -
J: TRBJ1-1
length: 14
V: TRBV15
size: -
CDR3: CATSVRNRNTEAFF
DNA: TGTGCCACCAGCGTAAGAAACAGGAACACTGAAGCTTTCTTT

D: -
J: TRBJ2-7
length: 13
V: TRBV5-6
size: -
CDR3: CASSPGSYNEQYF
DNA: TGTGCCAGCAGCCCCGGCTCCTACAATGAGCAGTACTTC

D: TRBD2
J: TRBJ2-1
length: 16
V: TRBV7-2
size: -
CDR3: CASSFRLAGTYNEQFF
DNA: TGTGCCAGCAGCTTCCGATTAGCGGGGACCTACAATGAGCAGTTCTTC

D: -
J: TRBJ2-7
length: 14
V: TRBV7-9
size: -
CDR3: CARSVRTNTYEQYF
DNA: TGTGCCCGCAGCGTAAGGACTAACACCTACGAGCAGTACTTC

D: -
J: TRBJ2-7
length: 15
V: TRBV4-2
size: few
CDR3: CASSQDPGDTYEQYF
DNA: TGTGCCAGCAGCCAAGATCCGGGAGATACCTACGAGCAGTACTTC

D: TRBD2
J: TRBJ2-3
length: 16
V: TRBV20-1
size: once
CDR3: CSARSGGGHSTDTQYF
DNA: TGCAGTGCTAGATCGGGCGGGGGGCACAGCACAGATACGCAGTATTTT

D: -
J: TRBJ2-7
length: 13
V: TRBV20-1
size: -
CDR3: CSAKDLSSYEQYF
DNA: TGCAGTGCTAAGGACCTCTCCTCCTACGAGCAGTACTTC

D: TRBD1
J: TRBJ1-1
length: 13
V: TRBV10-3
size: few
CDR3: CAIRGQGETEAFF
DNA: TGTGCCATCAGGGGACAGGGAGAAACTGAAGCTTTCTTT

D: -
J: TRBJ2-7
length: 14
V: TRBV29-1
size: -
CDR3: CSVGRTVQVYEQYF
DNA: TGCAGCGTTGGAAGGACGGTTCAAGTCTACGAGCAGTACTTC

D: -
J: TRBJ2-6
length: 15
V: TRBV24-1
size: -
CDR3: CATSDISSGANVLTF
DNA: TGTGCCACCAGTGATATAAGTTCTGGGGCCAACGTCCTGACTTTC

D: -
J: TRBJ1-6
length: 15
V: TRBV27
size: -
CDR3: CASSRSPDRVSPLHF
DNA: TGTGCCAGCAGTCGATCACCAGACAGAGTTTCACCCCTCCACTTT

D: -
J: TRBJ2-7
length: 13
V: TRBV29-1
size: many
CDR3: CSVGAGVSYEQYF
DNA: TGCAGCGTTGGTGCAGGGGTCTCCTACGAGCAGTACTTC

D: -
J: TRBJ1-2
length: 10
V: TRBV20-1
size: few
CDR3: CSAPDSGYTF
DNA: TGCAGTGCTCCAGACAGTGGCTACACCTTC

D: TRBD2
J: TRBJ2-7
length: 17
V: TRBV20-1
size: -
CDR3: CSAESLRTSGIYNEQYF
DNA: TGCAGTGCTGAGAGTCTTCGGACTAGCGGGATCTACAATGAGCAGTACTTC

D: -
J: TRBJ2-5
length: 14
V: TRBV9
size: -
CDR3: CASSVLQAGGTQYF
DNA: TGTGCCAGCAGCGTCCTACAAGCTGGGGGGACCCAGTACTTC

D: -
J: TRBJ2-5
length: 13
V: TRBV2
size: -
CDR3: CASSATREETQYF
DNA: TGTGCCAGCAGTGCAACCCGGGAAGAGACCCAGTACTTC

D: TRBD2
J: TRBJ2-1
length: 16
V: TRBV24-1
size: -
CDR3: CATSDVQAGVWNEQFF
DNA: TGTGCCACCAGTGATGTTCAAGCGGGAGTTTGGAATGAGCAGTTCTTC

D: -
J: TRBJ2-3
length: 14
V: TRBV15
size: -
CDR3: CATSRDPEEKYAYF
DNA: TGTGCCACCAGCAGAGATCCTGAGGAGAAATACGCGTATTTT

D: TRBD1
J: TRBJ1-2
length: 14
V: TRBV14
size: many
CDR3: CASSRQGINYGYTF
DNA: TGTGCCAGCAGCAGACAGGGGATAAACTATGGCTACACCTTC

D: -
J: TRBJ1-6
length: 14
V: TRBV2
size: -
CDR3: CASSRDWSNSPLHF
DNA: TGTGCCAGCAGCCGGGACTGGAGTAATTCACCCCTCCACTTT

D: TRBD1
J: TRBJ2-7
length: 15
V: TRBV5-1
size: -
CDR3: CASSLTGGPSYEQYF
DNA: TGCGCCAGCAGCTTGACAGGGGGCCCCTCCTACGAGCAGTACTTC

D: -
J: TRBJ2-5
length: 15
V: TRBV28
size: -
CDR3: CASRKQGAYQETQYF
DNA: TGTGCCAGCAGAAAACAGGGAGCGTACCAAGAGACCCAGTACTTC

D: TRBD1
J: TRBJ1-1
length: 15
V: TRBV14
size: -
CDR3: CASSQRTGAGTEAFF
DNA: TGTGCCAGCAGCCAGCGAACAGGGGCTGGAACTGAAGCTTTCTTT